This T cell receptor beta chain was captured by sequencing in a study of CD8 T cells in Susac syndrome. This clonotype was detected only once. CD8+ and CD4+ T cells were negatively isolated; TEMRA cells were FACS-enriched. Unmatched junction bases numbered 7, after V lost 3 bases and J lost 9 bases. The CDR3 loop spans 13 amino acids. Germline V gene data show CDR1 as GTSNPN and CDR2 as SVGIG (reference sequence). cDNA came from approximately 0.5 to 1 ug RNA primed by random hexamers. Amplification of TCR beta CDR3 was carried out by immunoSEQ multiplex PCR, which covered 54 Vbeta and 13 Jbeta segments. TCRdb analysed the immunoSEQ multiplex PCR reads with MiXCR anew, one entry per CDR3 protein. The repertoire has just under 95,000 distinct CDR3 sequences, roughly 94% of them found once; the top ten carry 0.3%.

Sequencing used CD4+ T cells from PBMCs. The TCR sequence derives from a human donor with Susac syndrome. This rearrangement joins TRBV30 to TRBJ1-5; TRBD1 matches at 8 bases. CDR3 DNA sequence: TGTGCCTGGAGGAGGACAGGGCCGGGGCCCCAGCATTTT. Amino acids: CAWRRTGPGPQHF.